This record looks at one T cell receptor (beta chain) sequence and its context. Its antigen is not known. This specimen belongs to a study of T-cell reconstitution after alpha-beta-depleted transplantation in children. Germline values: CDR1 SGHRS, CDR2 YFSETQ. The CDR3 spans 14 residues. V was clipped by 4 bases and J by 9 bases, with 20 bases between them. A TCRbeta library incorporating unique molecular identifiers was prepared. From the PCR reads, TCRdb called clonotypes with MiXCR, one entry per CDR3 protein. Altogether roughly 340,000 distinct CDR3 sequences are present, 15% to 20% being singletons, with the ten largest covering 35% to 50%. Study-wide findings and caveats: T cells produced anew were the main source of T-cell counts and diversity one year after transplant. Some patients showed high day-60 TCRbeta diversity, which derived from surviving recipient T cells and thymic progenitors. Expanded clones from the graft, numbering several hundred, reportedly supplied alpha-beta T cells about two months after transplant.

Source: PBMCs, mostly from graft donor cells, taken 360 days after TCRalphabeta/CD19-depleted stem cell transplant. The clonotype comes from a male patient between 2 and 10 years old who had a stem cell transplant for acute lymphoblastic leukemia, so the T cells may come from the graft donor. The chain combines TRBV5-1 with TRBJ2-7; weak D call: TRBD1 (6 bases). The CDR3 coding sequence is TGCGCCAGCAGCCCCGGGCAGGGGCCGAGAGGGCAGTACTTC. This codes for CASSPGQGPRGQYF.